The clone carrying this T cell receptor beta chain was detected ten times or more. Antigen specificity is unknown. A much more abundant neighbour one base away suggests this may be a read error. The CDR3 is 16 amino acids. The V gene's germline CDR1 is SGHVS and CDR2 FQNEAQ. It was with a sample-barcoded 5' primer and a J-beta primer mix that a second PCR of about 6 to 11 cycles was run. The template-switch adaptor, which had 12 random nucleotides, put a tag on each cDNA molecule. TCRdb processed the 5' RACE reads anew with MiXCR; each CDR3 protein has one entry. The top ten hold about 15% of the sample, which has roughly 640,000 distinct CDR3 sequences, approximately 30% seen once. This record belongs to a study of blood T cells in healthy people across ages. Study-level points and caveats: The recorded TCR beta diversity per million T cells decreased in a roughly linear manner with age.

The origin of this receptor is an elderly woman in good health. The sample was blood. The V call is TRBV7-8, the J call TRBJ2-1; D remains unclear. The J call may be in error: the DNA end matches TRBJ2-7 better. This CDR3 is CASSLSSFSSYNEQYF. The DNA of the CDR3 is TGTGCCAGCAGCTTATCCAGTTTCAGCTCCTACAATGAGCAGTACTTC.